A single TCR beta chain is shown here with its context. Its antigen is not known. These data are taken from a study of T cell responses to AZD1222 COVID-19 vaccine. Data came from immunoSEQ multiplex PCR; TCRdb stores just in-frame clones and leaves some out. The sample gives under 150,000 clones, 90% of which show up once; under 2% is in the top ten. V was clipped by 2 bases and J by 6 bases, with 14 bases between them. This CDR3 comprises 16 residues. CDR1 is MDHEN, CDR2 SYDVKM, per germline. Study-wide findings and caveats: Spike-wide coverage was observed for vaccine-associated CD4 TCRs, with dominant responses at 160-218 and 743-854. Repertoires were obtained solely post-peak T cell response. Possibly, clonal diversity was underestimated; donors were largely white British and included more females.

The sample in question was peripheral blood, obtained 28 days after the second AZD1222 dose. The gene calls are TRBV28 and TRBJ1-6; possible D gene TRBD1, 5 bases. The receptor was derived from an adult who received the AZD1222 COVID-19 vaccine. The CDR3 coding sequence is TGTGCCAGCAGTTTACCGGGGTCAAGGGGTAATTCACCCCTCCACTTT. This sequence encodes CASSLPGSRGNSPLHF.